This entry is about one TCR beta chain. Documented treatment: oral pan-JAK inhibitor, 5-10 mg twice daily. This entry belongs to a study of CD8+ T cells in alopecia areata. Study in general: The authors scored treated patients' severity by affected scalp percentage.

Germline V gene sequence: CDR1 LNHNV, CDR2 YYDKDF (reference sequence). This CDR3 is built from 14 residues. With 6 bases removed from V and 5 bases from J, the gap between germline ends came to 16 bases. cDNA prepared by RNA extraction and subsequent reverse transcription served as the template for sequencing. Using immunoSEQ multiplex PCR, the repertoire was profiled, and TCRdb retains in-frame clones only, with some absent. The sample shows hundreds of thousands of clones, 60% of them seen only once. This receptor was taken from a human donor with alopecia areata. The V and J genes are TRBV15 and TRBJ2-5; D may be TRBD1 (6 bases). The source was CD4+ T cells sorted from blood, collected around week 53, from a patient treated with tofacitinib. As DNA, the CDR3 is TGTGCCACCAGTAGGGGACAAATTGGGGAGACCCAGTACTTC. Its protein product is CATSRGQIGETQYF.